The 32 T cell receptor beta chains presented below share a single source sample, sequenced in a study of blood T cell repertoires in COVID-19. Libraries were prepared by immunoSEQ multiplex PCR; TCRdb keeps only in-frame clonotypes and omits some of them. The data contain under 200,000 clones, 89% of them singletons. Material for sequencing was PBMCs or T cells enriched from blood (not recorded which). The receptor source for this set is a woman between 18 and 29 years old who had recovered from COVID-19.

The V and J genes are TRBV4-1 and TRBJ2-1, with D tentatively TRBD1 (5 bases). V was pared by 3 bases and J by 8 bases, with 14 bases between. Looked up from germline, CDR1 is MGHRA and CDR2 is YSYEKL. The CDR3 spans 14 residues. CDR3 DNA sequence: TGCGCCAGCAGCCAGGTAGGGGCCCAGTATGAGCAGTTCTTC. Its protein is CASSQVGAQYEQFF.

The chain combines TRBV5-4 with TRBJ2-3, with D maybe TRBD2 (5 bases). This CDR3 is 15 amino acids long. V dropped 0 bases and J dropped 6 bases, with 14 bases sitting between them. The germline V gene encodes CDR1 SGHNT and CDR2 YYREEE (reference sequence). The CDR3 coding sequence is TGTGCCAGCAGCTTGGGTCCGCGGACGGGGGATACGCAGTATTTT. It encodes CASSLGPRTGDTQYF.

This clone was detected a few times. The V call is TRBV19, the J call TRBJ1-1, with D possibly TRBD1 on 5 matching bases. Germline CDR1 LNHDA, CDR2 SQIVND (reference sequence). V was cut by 4 bases and J by 5 bases, with 17 bases left in between. The CDR3 covers 15 residues. This chain's CDR3 is CASSTGVFVRTEAFF. CDR3 nucleotide sequence: TGTGCCAGTAGTACGGGGGTCTTCGTGAGGACTGAAGCTTTCTTT.

J is TRBJ2-1 and V is TRBV3-1 (or the pseudogene TRBV3-2), with 7 bases aligning to TRBD2. The CDR3 sequence is 14 residues long. The trim removed 1 base at V and 3 bases at J, leaving 0 bases unmatched. The germline gives CDR1 LGHDT, CDR2 YNNKEL (reference sequence). The CDR3 nucleotides read TGTGCCAGCAGCCAAGGGACTAGCTACAATGAGCAGTTCTTC. It yields the protein CASSQGTSYNEQFF.

V gene TRBV7-9 combines with J gene TRBJ1-4; 9 bases match TRBD1. Trimming at V came to 5 bases and at J to 4 bases, leaving 8 bases not matched to a gene. CDR1 SEHNR and CDR2 FQNEAQ come from the germline V gene (reference sequence). The CDR3 sequence is 16 residues long. CDR3 sequence (DNA): TGTGCCAGCAGCCCCGGGACAGGGAAACTTAATGAAAAACTGTTTTTT. Amino acid sequence: CASSPGTGKLNEKLFF.

The chain carries TRBV18 and TRBJ1-1; D call uncertain. Germline V CDR1 and CDR2: KGHSH, LQKENI. Trimming left V 3 bases short and J 4 bases short, with 15 bases between. The CDR3 length is 15 residues. The CDR3 loop is CASSPVQRPGTEAFF. The CDR3 coding sequence is TGTGCCAGCTCACCTGTACAGCGGCCGGGCACTGAAGCTTTCTTT.

The chain carries TRBV29-1 and TRBJ2-4; tentative D call: TRBD2 (5 bases). CDR3 length: 14 residues. The V gene's germline CDR1 is SQVTM and CDR2 ANQGSEA. The germline V and J ends were trimmed by 5 bases and 6 bases, with 17 bases remaining between them. The CDR3 DNA is TGCAGCGTTCGGACTGCCGGGTGGGGAAACATTCAGTACTTC. Protein: CSVRTAGWGNIQYF.

CDR3 protein: CASSHRLAGDGNEQFF. CDR3 sequence (DNA): TGCGCCAGCAGCCACCGACTAGCGGGAGATGGCAATGAGCAGTTCTTC. V usage is TRBV4-1 and J usage is TRBJ2-1, with 12 positions matching TRBD2. The CDR3 is made up of 16 amino acids. V was pared by 3 bases and J by 6 bases, with 6 bases of the junction left unmatched. Germline assignment: CDR1 MGHRA and CDR2 YSYEKL.

V and J are TRBV5-1 and TRBJ2-1; 14 nucleotides agree with TRBD2. V was pared by 5 bases and J by 3 bases, with 10 bases of the junction left unmatched. Germline V gene sequence: CDR1 SGHRS, CDR2 YFSETQ. CDR3 size: 18 residues. The CDR3 sequence is CASSRRTSGRLLYNEQFF. CDR3 DNA: TGCGCCAGCAGTCGGCGGACTAGCGGGAGGCTTCTCTACAATGAGCAGTTCTTC.

V and J are TRBV5-1 and TRBJ2-2; 11 nucleotides match TRBD2. CDR3 length equals 17 residues. Germline values: CDR1 SGHRS, CDR2 YFSETQ. Germline trimming cut 1 base from V and 7 bases from J; bases unmatched to any gene: 9. CDR3: CASSLLLAGALDGELFF. As DNA, the CDR3 is TGCGCCAGCAGCTTGCTACTAGCGGGAGCGCTCGACGGGGAGCTGTTTTTT.

The chain carries TRBV7-2 and TRBJ1-3; 9 nucleotides agree with TRBD1. The V gene end was trimmed by 4 bases and the J gene end by 4 bases; junction bases not matched to a gene: 14. The germline gives CDR1 SGHTA, CDR2 FQGNSA. The CDR3 spans 18 residues. The CDR3 DNA reads as TGTGCCAGCAGCTCCTGGGGACAGGGTTGGACGGAAGGAAACACCATATATTTT. Translating it yields CASSSWGQGWTEGNTIYF.

This clone has only one observation. This sequence joins TRBV2 and TRBJ2-5, with 12 bases fitting TRBD2. Germline CDR1 is SNHLY and CDR2 is FYNNEI. The CDR3 has 17 residues. Trimming took 3 bases from V and 2 from J; bases not matched to a gene: 7. Here the CDR3 reads CASSEMGLAGQQETQYF. DNA for the CDR3: TGTGCCAGCAGTGAGATGGGACTAGCGGGTCAGCAAGAGACCCAGTACTTC. Variable domain in full (rest from reference TRBV2 and TRBJ2-5): EPEVTQTPSHQVTQMGQEVILRCVPISNHLYFYWYRQILGQKVEFLVSFYNNEISEKSEIFDDQFSVERPDGSNFTLKIRSTKLEDSAMYFCASSEMGLAGQQETQYFGPGTRLLVL.

This chain links TRBV30 with TRBJ2-7; D is perhaps TRBD2 (5 bases). This CDR3 is built from 15 residues. V lost 0 bases to trimming and J lost 0 bases, with 12 bases between them. Germline V lookup: CDR1 GTSNPN, CDR2 SVGIG (reference sequence). The chain's CDR3 is CAWSVGNGGSYEQYF. In DNA form, the CDR3 reads TGTGCCTGGAGTGTAGGAAACGGAGGCTCCTACGAGCAGTACTTC.

V is TRBV5-1 and J is TRBJ1-6; the D is unclear. The V and J ends lost 0 bases and 10 bases respectively, with 11 bases between them. Germline values: CDR1 SGHRS, CDR2 YFSETQ. The CDR3 contains 14 residues. The CDR3: CASSLVGARSPLHF. In DNA, the CDR3 is TGCGCCAGCAGCTTGGTCGGAGCTCGGTCACCCCTCCACTTT. The full variable domain, its missing parts supplied by reference TRBV5-1 and TRBJ1-6, is KAGVTQTPRYLIKTRGQQVTLSCSPISGHRSVSWYQQTPGQGLQFLFEYFSETQRNKGNFPGRFSGRQFSNSRSEMNVSTLELGDSALYLCASSLVGARSPLHFGNGTRLTVT.

The gene calls are TRBV9 and TRBJ1-2; no reliable D call. Looked up from germline, CDR1 is SGDLS and CDR2 is YYNGEE. CDR3 length: 14 amino acids. Trimming removed 0 bases at V and 8 bases at J, with 14 bases between. CDR3 region: CASSVGGFAGGYTF. The CDR3 nucleotides read TGTGCCAGCAGCGTAGGTGGTTTTGCAGGAGGCTACACCTTC.

This chain connects TRBV6-5 to TRBJ2-4, with D possibly TRBD2 on 7 matching bases. V lost 6 bases and J 14 bases, leaving 14 bases between the germline ends. CDR1 is MNHEY and CDR2 is SVGAGI in the germline V gene. This CDR3 is 11 amino acids long. The CDR3 reads CASSPGRGEYF. CDR3 coding DNA: TGTGCCAGCAGCCCGGGGAGGGGGGAGTACTTC.

The V gene is TRBV28, the J gene TRBJ2-3, with 8 positions matching TRBD2. Trimming removed 8 bases from V and 0 bases from J; junction bases left unmatched: 19. From germline, CDR1 is MDHEN and CDR2 SYDVKM. The CDR3 length is 19 residues. CDR3 sequence reads: CASGYPSGGRPFSTDTQYF. For the CDR3, the DNA is TGTGCCAGCGGTTACCCGTCGGGGGGGCGGCCCTTTAGCACAGATACGCAGTATTTT.

The chain combines TRBV30 with TRBJ1-4; 7 positions match TRBD1. Germline CDR1 and CDR2: GTSNPN and SVGIG (reference sequence). With 6 bases clipped from V and 3 bases from J, the junction kept 7 bases outside the gene matches. The CDR3 spans 14 residues. The CDR3 coding sequence is TGTGCCTGCCGTACAGGGGTAGCTAATGAAAAACTGTTTTTT. It yields the protein CACRTGVANEKLFF.

CDR3 residues: CASSLPGLAGAGTGELFF. The CDR3 coding sequence is TGTGCCAGCAGTCTCCCGGGACTAGCGGGAGCGGGCACCGGGGAGCTGTTTTTT. The V gene is TRBV25-1, the J gene TRBJ2-2; 14 bases map to TRBD2. J gave up 4 bases and V 5 bases, and 9 bases lay outside the gene matches. The CDR3 has 18 residues. Germline loops: CDR1 MGHDK, CDR2 SYGVNS.

CDR3 DNA sequence: TGCAGTGCTAGTTTGGTTAGCGCCGATACGCAGTATTTT. It codes for CSASLVSADTQYF. The chain recombines TRBV20-1 with TRBJ2-3, with a weak D call TRBD2 (5 bases). Per germline, CDR1 DFQATT and CDR2 SNEGSKA (reference sequence). This CDR3 contains 13 residues. V gave up 3 bases and J gave up 6 bases, with 13 bases separating them.

This clone is a singleton in its sample. As DNA, the CDR3 is TGCAGTGCTAGTCCCCGGTTTGGAAACACCATATATTTT. Residues: CSASPRFGNTIYF. This chain links TRBV20-1 with TRBJ1-3; unclear D gene. Trimming took 3 bases from V and 3 from J, leaving 9 bases between them. Germline CDR1 reads DFQATT; CDR2 reads SNEGSKA (reference sequence). CDR3 length equals 13 residues.

The rearrangement links TRBV4-2 to TRBJ2-1; 7 bases are shared with TRBD2. The CDR3 runs to 15 residues. Germline CDR1 LGHNA, CDR2 YNFKEQ. V was clipped by 0 bases and J by 3 bases; unmatched bases: 2. The CDR3 nucleotides read TGTGCCAGCAGCCAAGATCGGGGGGACTACAATGAGCAGTTCTTC. It encodes CASSQDRGDYNEQFF.

The gene calls are TRBV4-2 and TRBJ2-7; D might be TRBD2 (6 bases). The CDR3 length is 15 residues. Germline V gene sequence: CDR1 LGHNA, CDR2 YNFKEQ. Trimming left V 1 base short and J 2 bases short, with 12 bases between. The CDR3 nucleotides are TGTGCCAGCAGCCAAGTGGCGGGAAAACCCTACGAGCAGTACTTC. Translating it yields CASSQVAGKPYEQYF.

This clone was counted a few times. The chain couples TRBV4-1 to TRBJ2-1; 8 bases map to TRBD2. The CDR3 contains 15 residues. The J segment lost 4 bases and the V segment lost 2 bases, leaving 4 bases of the junction unmatched. Germline V gene lookup returns CDR1 MGHRA and CDR2 YSYEKL. DNA of the CDR3: TGCGCCAGCAGCCAAAGCGGGAGTGGGTACAATGAGCAGTTCTTC. It translates to CASSQSGSGYNEQFF.

CDR3 DNA: TGTGCCAGCAGCTCCCTACCAGGGCTCCCGATGGGCTACACCTTC. It encodes CASSSLPGLPMGYTF. The chain uses TRBV7-8 and TRBJ1-2; weak D call: TRBD1 (5 bases). There are 15 residues in the CDR3. Germline V gene data show CDR1 as SGHVS and CDR2 as FQNEAQ. The ends were cut back, 4 bases at V and 8 bases at J, with 20 bases in the middle. The full variable domain, rest sourced from reference TRBV7-8 and TRBJ1-2, is GAGVSQSPRYKVAKRGQDVALRCDPISGHVSLFWYQQALGQGPEFLTYFQNEAQLDKSGLPSDRFFAERPEGSVSTLKIQRTQQEDSAVYLCASSSLPGLPMGYTFGSGTRLTVV.

This clone was recorded a few times. The rearrangement links TRBV4-1 to TRBJ1-2; 8 bases are a match to TRBD1. With 2 bases clipped from V and 4 bases from J, the junction kept 9 bases outside the gene matches. CDR1 MGHRA and CDR2 YSYEKL come from the germline V gene. CDR3 length: 16 residues. CDR3 DNA sequence: TGCGCCAGCAGCCAACCCGGACAGGGCAGTCGCTATGGCTACACCTTC. It codes for CASSQPGQGSRYGYTF.

A single count supports this clone. This chain uses TRBV4-1 with TRBJ2-7; TRBD1 might be the D (6 bases). CDR3 length: 14 residues. Germline CDR1 reads MGHRA; CDR2 reads YSYEKL. Trimming cost V 1 base and J 2 bases, with 9 bases left between them. In DNA, the CDR3 is TGCGCCAGCAGCCAAGTCGGACAGACCTACGAGCAGTACTTC. It codes for CASSQVGQTYEQYF.

This chain joins TRBV24-1 and TRBJ2-5; tentatively, D is TRBD1 (7 bases). V gave up 4 bases and J gave up 1 base, with 12 bases separating them. This CDR3 comprises 15 residues. In germline, CDR1 is KGHDR, CDR2 SFDVKD. CDR3 coding DNA: TGTGCCACCAGTGACGGGGGACAGATCCAAGAGACCCAGTACTTC. Amino acids: CATSDGGQIQETQYF.

The chain carries TRBV29-1 and TRBJ1-2; 10 positions match TRBD1. The J segment lost 1 base and the V segment lost 8 bases, leaving 13 bases of the junction unmatched. Germline V gene sequence: CDR1 SQVTM, CDR2 ANQGSEA. The CDR3 is 16 amino acids. This CDR3 reads CSTGTGEWEVNYGYTF. CDR3 coding DNA: TGCAGCACCGGGACAGGGGAATGGGAGGTTAACTATGGCTACACCTTC.

CDR3 sequence: CASSRGPGPFGSYGYTF. The CDR3 coding sequence is TGTGCCAGCAGCCGGGGGCCAGGGCCCTTTGGATCCTATGGCTACACCTTC. The chain recombines TRBV6-2 or TRBV6-3 with TRBJ1-2; D may be TRBD1 (6 bases). The CDR3 consists of 17 residues. Trimming removed 6 bases from V and 4 bases from J, with 24 bases in between. From germline, CDR1 is MNHEY and CDR2 SVGEGT.

This clone was seen only once. The chain carries TRBV28 and TRBJ2-1; 7 bases fit TRBD1. This CDR3 is 15 amino acids long. Germline V gene sequence: CDR1 MDHEN, CDR2 SYDVKM. J gave up 2 bases and V 6 bases, and 7 bases lay outside the gene matches. Written as DNA, the CDR3 is TGTGCCAGCAGGTCACAGGGGACCCCCTACAATGAGCAGTTCTTC. Translating gives CASRSQGTPYNEQFF.

In this sample, this clone turned up a few times. V is TRBV20-1 and J is TRBJ2-7; 7 nucleotides match TRBD1. Trimming at V came to 6 bases and at J to 4 bases, leaving 3 bases not matched to a gene. The CDR3 contains 11 residues. Germline lookup yields CDR1 DFQATT and CDR2 SNEGSKA (reference sequence). In DNA, the CDR3 is TGCAGTGCAACCAGGGGGTACGAGCAGTACTTC. It encodes CSATRGYEQYF.